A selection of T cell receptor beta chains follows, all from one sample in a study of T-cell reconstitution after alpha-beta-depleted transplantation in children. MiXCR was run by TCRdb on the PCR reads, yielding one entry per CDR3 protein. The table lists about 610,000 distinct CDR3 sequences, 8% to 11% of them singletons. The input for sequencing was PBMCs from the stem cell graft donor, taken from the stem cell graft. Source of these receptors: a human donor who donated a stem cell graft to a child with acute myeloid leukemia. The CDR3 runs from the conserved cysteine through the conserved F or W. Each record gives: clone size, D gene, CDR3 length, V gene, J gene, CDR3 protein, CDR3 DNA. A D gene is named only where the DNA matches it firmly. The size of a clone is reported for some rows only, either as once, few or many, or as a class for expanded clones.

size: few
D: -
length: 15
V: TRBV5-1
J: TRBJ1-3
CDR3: CASSRGEASGNTIYF
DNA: TGCGCCAGCAGCAGGGGGGAAGCTTCTGGAAACACCATATATTTT

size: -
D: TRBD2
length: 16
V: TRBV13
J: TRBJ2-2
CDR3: CASSELAEFNTGELFF
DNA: TGTGCCAGCAGCGAACTAGCGGAGTTTAACACCGGGGAGCTGTTTTTT

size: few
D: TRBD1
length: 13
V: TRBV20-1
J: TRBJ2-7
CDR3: CSADDRGRYEQYF
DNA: TGCAGTGCAGATGACAGGGGGAGGTACGAGCAGTACTTC

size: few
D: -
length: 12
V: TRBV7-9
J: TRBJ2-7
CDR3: CASSGGWYEQYF
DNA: TGTGCCAGCAGCGGGGGTTGGTACGAGCAGTACTTC

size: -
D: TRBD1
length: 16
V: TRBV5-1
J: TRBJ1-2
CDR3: CASSSHSTGGNYGYTF
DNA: TGCGCCAGCAGTTCCCACTCGACAGGGGGCAACTATGGCTACACCTTC

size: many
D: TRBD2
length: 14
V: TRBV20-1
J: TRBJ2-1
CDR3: CSARSGGKYNEQFF
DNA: TGCAGTGCTAGGTCGGGGGGTAAATACAATGAGCAGTTCTTC

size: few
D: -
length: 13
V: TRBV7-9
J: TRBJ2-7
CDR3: CASSLARGSVKDF
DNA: TGTGCCAGCAGCTTAGCGCGGGGTAGCGTCAAGGACTTC

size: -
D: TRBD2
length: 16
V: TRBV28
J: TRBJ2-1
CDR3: CASNRDVVGGPYEQFF
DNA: TGTGCCAGCAATCGGGACGTGGTGGGAGGGCCATACGAGCAGTTCTTC

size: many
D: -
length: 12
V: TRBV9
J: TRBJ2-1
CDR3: CASSPMRGEQFF
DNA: TGTGCCAGCAGCCCCATGAGGGGTGAGCAGTTCTTC

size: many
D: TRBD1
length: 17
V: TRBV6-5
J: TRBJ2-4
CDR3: CASSSLPGQGVGNIQYF
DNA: TGTGCCAGCAGTTCTCTTCCGGGACAGGGGGTTGGAAACATTCAGTACTTC